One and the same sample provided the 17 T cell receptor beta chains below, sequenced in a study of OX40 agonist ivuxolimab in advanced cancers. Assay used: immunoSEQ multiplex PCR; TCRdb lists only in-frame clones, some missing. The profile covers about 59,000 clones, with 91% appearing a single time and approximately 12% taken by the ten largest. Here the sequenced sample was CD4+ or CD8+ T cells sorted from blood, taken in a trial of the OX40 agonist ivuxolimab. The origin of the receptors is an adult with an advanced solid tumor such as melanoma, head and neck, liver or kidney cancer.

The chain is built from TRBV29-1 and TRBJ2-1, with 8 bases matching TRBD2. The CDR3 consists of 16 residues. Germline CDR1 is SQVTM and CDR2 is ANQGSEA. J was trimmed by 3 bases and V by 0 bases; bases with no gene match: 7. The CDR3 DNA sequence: TGCAGCGTTGAAGATCGCGGTAGCGGGATCTACAATGAGCAGTTCTTC. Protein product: CSVEDRGSGIYNEQFF.

This CDR3 is CASSQGGFGLPYRETQYF. CDR3 sequence (DNA): TGCGCCAGCAGCCAAGGGGGATTTGGACTCCCATATAGAGAGACCCAGTACTTC. The rearrangement uses TRBV4-1 and TRBJ2-5; D is perhaps TRBD2 (5 bases). V lost 1 base to trimming and J lost 4 bases, with 22 bases between them. Germline-derived CDR1 and CDR2 are MGHRA and YSYEKL. This CDR3 has 18 residues.

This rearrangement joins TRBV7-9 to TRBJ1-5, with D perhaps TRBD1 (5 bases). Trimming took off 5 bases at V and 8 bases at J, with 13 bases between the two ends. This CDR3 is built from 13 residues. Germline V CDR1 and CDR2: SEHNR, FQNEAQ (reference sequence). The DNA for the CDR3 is TGTGCCAGCAGCCCTAACCTAGGGGAGCCCCAGCATTTT. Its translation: CASSPNLGEPQHF.

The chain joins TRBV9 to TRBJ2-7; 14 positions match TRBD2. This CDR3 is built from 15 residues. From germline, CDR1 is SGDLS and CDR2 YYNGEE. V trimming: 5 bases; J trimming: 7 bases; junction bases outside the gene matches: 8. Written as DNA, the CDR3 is TGTGCCAGCAGTCCAGGGACTAGCGGGAGACGGGAGCAGTACTTC. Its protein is CASSPGTSGRREQYF.

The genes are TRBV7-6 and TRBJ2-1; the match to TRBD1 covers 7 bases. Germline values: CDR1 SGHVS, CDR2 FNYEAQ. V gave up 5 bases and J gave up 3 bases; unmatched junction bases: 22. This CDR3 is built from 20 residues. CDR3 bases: TGTGCCAGCAGCCCCAGTCTAGACAGGGCGTCCATTAGGTTCTACAATGAGCAGTTCTTC. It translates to CASSPSLDRASIRFYNEQFF.

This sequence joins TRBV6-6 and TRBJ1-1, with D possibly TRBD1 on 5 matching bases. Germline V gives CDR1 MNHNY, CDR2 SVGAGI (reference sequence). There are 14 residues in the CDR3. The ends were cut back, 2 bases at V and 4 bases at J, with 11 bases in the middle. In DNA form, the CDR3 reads TGTGCCAGCAGTTACCAGGGAAGCGGCACTGAAGCTTTCTTT. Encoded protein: CASSYQGSGTEAFF.

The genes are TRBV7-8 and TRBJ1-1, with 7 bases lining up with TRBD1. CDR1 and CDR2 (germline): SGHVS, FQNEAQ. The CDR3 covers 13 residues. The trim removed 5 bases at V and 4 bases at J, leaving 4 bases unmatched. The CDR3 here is CASSDRVGTEAFF. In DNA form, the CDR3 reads TGTGCCAGCAGCGACAGGGTTGGCACTGAAGCTTTCTTT.

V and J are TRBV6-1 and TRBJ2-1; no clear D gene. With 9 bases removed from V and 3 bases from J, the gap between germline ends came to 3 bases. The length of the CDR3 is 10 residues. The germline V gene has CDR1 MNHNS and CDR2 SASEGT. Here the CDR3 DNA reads TGTGCCAGTAACTACAATGAGCAGTTCTTC. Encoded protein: CASNYNEQFF.

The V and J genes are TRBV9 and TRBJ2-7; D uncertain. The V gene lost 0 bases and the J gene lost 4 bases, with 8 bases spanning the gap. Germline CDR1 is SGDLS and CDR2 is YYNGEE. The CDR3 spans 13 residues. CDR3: CASSVDPEYEQYF. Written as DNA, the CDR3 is TGTGCCAGCAGCGTAGACCCGGAATACGAGCAGTACTTC.

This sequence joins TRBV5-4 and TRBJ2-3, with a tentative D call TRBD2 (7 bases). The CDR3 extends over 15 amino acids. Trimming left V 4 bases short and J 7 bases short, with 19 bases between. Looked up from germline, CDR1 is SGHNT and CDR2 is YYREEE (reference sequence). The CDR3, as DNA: TGTGCCAGCAGCCCGGGGGCTAGCGGAAACTATACGCAGTATTTT. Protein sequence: CASSPGASGNYTQYF. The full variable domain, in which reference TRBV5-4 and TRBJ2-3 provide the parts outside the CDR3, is ETGVTQSPTHLIKTRGQQVTLRCSSQSGHNTVSWYQQALGQGPQFIFQYYREEENGRGNFPPRFSGLQFPNYSSELNVNALELDDSALYLCASSPGASGNYTQYFGPGTRLTVL.

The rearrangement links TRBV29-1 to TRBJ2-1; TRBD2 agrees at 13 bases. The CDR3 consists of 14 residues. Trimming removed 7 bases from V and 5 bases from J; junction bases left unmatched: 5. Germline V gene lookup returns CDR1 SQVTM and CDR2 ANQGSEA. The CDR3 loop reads CSAAGLAGNNEQFF. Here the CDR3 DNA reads TGCAGCGCCGCGGGACTAGCGGGAAACAATGAGCAGTTCTTC.

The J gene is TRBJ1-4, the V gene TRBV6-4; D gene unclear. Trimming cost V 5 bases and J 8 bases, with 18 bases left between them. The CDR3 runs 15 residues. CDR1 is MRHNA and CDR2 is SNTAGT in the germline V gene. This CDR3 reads CASSSPFIVEEKLFF. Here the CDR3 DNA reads TGTGCCAGCAGTTCTCCTTTCATTGTAGAGGAAAAACTGTTTTTT.

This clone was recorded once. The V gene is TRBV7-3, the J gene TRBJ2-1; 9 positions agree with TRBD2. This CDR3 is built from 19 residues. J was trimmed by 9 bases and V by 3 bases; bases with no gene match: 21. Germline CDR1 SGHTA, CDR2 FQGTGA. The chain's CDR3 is CASSFLPTMREGLFGEQFF. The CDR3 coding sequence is TGTGCCAGCAGCTTTCTACCCACTATGCGGGAGGGCCTTTTCGGTGAGCAGTTCTTC.

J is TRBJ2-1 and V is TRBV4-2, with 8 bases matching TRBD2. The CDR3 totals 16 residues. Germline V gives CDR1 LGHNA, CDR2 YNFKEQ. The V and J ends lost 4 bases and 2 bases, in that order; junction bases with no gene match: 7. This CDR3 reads CASSRPTSAAYNEQFF. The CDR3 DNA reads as TGTGCCAGCAGCCGCCCGACTAGCGCCGCCTACAATGAGCAGTTCTTC.

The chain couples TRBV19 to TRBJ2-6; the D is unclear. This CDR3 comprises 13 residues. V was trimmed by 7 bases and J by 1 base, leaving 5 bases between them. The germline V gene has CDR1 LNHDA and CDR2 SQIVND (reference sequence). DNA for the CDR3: TGTGCCAGTATGGAGTCTGGGGCCAACGTCCTGACTTTC. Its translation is CASMESGANVLTF. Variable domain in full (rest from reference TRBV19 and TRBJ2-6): DGGITQSPKYLFRKEGQNVTLSCEQNLNHDAMYWYRQDPGQGLRLIYYSQIVNDFQKGDIAEGYSVSREKKESFPLTVTSAQKNPTAFYLCASMESGANVLTFGAGSRLTVL.

The CDR3 DNA is TGTGCCAGCAGCCAAGATCTCCTAGCGGGAGTACGCACCGGGGAGCTGTTTTTT. This sequence encodes CASSQDLLAGVRTGELFF. The chain recombines TRBV14 with TRBJ2-2, with 10 bases that match TRBD2. This CDR3 is built from 18 residues. J lost 4 bases, V lost 0 bases, and 8 bases had no gene match. Germline lookup yields CDR1 SGHDN and CDR2 FVKESK.

The CDR3, as DNA: TGTGCCAGCAGCTTAGCTCTAGCGGGAGACTTAGATGAGCAGTTCTTC. Its protein is CASSLALAGDLDEQFF. The chain uses TRBV7-9 and TRBJ2-1; 10 nucleotides align to TRBD2. The CDR3 is 16 residues long. With V trimmed by 0 bases and J by 8 bases, 7 bases remained unmatched. CDR1 is SEHNR and CDR2 is FQNEAQ in the germline V gene (reference sequence).